The present T cell receptor (beta chain) was sequenced within a study of lymphopenia after photon versus proton radiotherapy. With 5 bases removed from V and 2 bases from J, the gap between germline ends came to 12 bases. Germline-derived CDR1 and CDR2 are SGHAT and FQNNGV. This CDR3 has 14 amino acids. Findings and caveats of the study: Post-nadir diversity loss with photons came from oligoclonal expansion, particularly CD8+ Temra cells. Authors raise, but do not show, better survival with proton therapy. Photon-treated patients lost naive T cells and TCR diversity; proton-treated stayed stable.

Some clones are missing from TCRdb's copy, which holds only in-frame ones; the method was immunoSEQ multiplex PCR. The repertoire holds around 20,000 clones, with around four fifths as singletons. This clone is a singleton in its sample. The antigen remains unidentified. The sequence came from a woman in her forties or fifties with pancreatic cancer. The sample was peripheral blood, taken from a patient treated with photon-based radiotherapy. The V gene is TRBV11-2, the J gene TRBJ1-1; D might be TRBD1 (5 bases). In DNA form, the CDR3 reads TGTGCCAGCAGCCCGACCAGGGTAAACACTGAAGCTTTCTTT. This encodes CASSPTRVNTEAFF.